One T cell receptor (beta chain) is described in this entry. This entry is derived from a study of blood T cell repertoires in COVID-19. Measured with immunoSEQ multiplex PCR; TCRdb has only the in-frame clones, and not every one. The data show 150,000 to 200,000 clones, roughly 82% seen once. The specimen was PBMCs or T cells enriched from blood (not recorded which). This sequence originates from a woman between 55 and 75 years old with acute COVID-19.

Here the CDR3 reads CASSRDRADIQYF. The DNA of the CDR3 is TGCGCCAGCAGTAGGGACAGGGCAGACATTCAGTACTTC. The J gene is TRBJ2-4, the V gene TRBV10-1, with 9 bases fitting TRBD1. The germline V gene encodes CDR1 WNHNN and CDR2 SYGVQD (reference sequence). V lost 5 bases to trimming and J lost 8 bases; unmatched junction nucleotides: 4. The CDR3 loop spans 13 amino acids.